This T cell receptor (beta chain) is drawn from a study of CD4 T cells in relation to SARS-CoV-2 and coronaviruses. Overall study context: Shared crossreactive spike epitopes were mapped to their HLA restriction. Overall study findings and caveats: No donor gave both pre-pandemic and post-infection samples.

To note about this clone: Its cognate antigen is unknown.

The unexposed donors gave CD4+ T cells in about 2010-2019, prior to COVID-19. The cells were cultured for approximately ten days before CD4+ T cells were isolated. Generated by immunoSEQ multiplex PCR, the TCRdb table keeps only in-frame clones and is missing some. The sample lists about 24,000 clones, more than 60% seen once, with 15% to 20% in the top ten. The CDR3 contains 13 residues. V dropped 4 bases and J dropped 5 bases, with 11 bases sitting between them. Per germline, CDR1 LNHDA and CDR2 SQIVND (reference sequence). The source material was CD4+ T cells from PBMCs, cultured in vitro. The J gene is TRBJ1-1, the V gene TRBV19; maybe TRBD1 (5 bases). The receptor was derived from a human donor in good health. CDR3 DNA: TGTGCCAGTAGTACAGGGCTTGGGACTGAAGCTTTCTTT. It is translated as CASSTGLGTEAFF.